These 11 T cell receptor beta chains were sequenced from one sample in a study of OX40 agonist ivuxolimab in advanced cancers. Method: immunoSEQ multiplex PCR; TCRdb's copy keeps in-frame clones and lacks some. The sample includes about 55,000 clones, 88% of them seen just once. Sequences were derived from CD4+ or CD8+ T cells sorted from blood, sampled in a trial of the OX40 agonist ivuxolimab. The source is an adult with an advanced solid tumor such as melanoma, head and neck, liver or kidney cancer.

Turning to this clone: The sample contains more than one DNA sequence encoding this CDR3. The genes are TRBV7-2 and TRBJ2-1; 11 bases agree with TRBD2. J gave up 12 bases and V 5 bases, and 9 bases lay outside the gene matches. CDR1 is SGHTA, CDR2 FQGNSA, per germline. The CDR3 runs 14 residues. CDR3 bases: TGTGCCAGCAGCCCACTAGCGGGAGCGGGCGGGCAGTTCTTC. Its translation: CASSPLAGAGGQFF.

This clone showed up just a few times. V gene TRBV18 combines with J gene TRBJ1-1; TRBD1 might be the D (6 bases). This CDR3 is built from 14 residues. V was pared by 6 bases and J by 7 bases, with 18 bases between. CDR1 and CDR2 (germline): KGHSH, LQKENI. This chain's CDR3 is CASSSYLKQGEAFF. The CDR3 nucleotides read TGTGCCAGCTCCTCTTACCTTAAACAGGGTGAAGCTTTCTTT. The whole variable domain, remainder taken from reference TRBV18 and TRBJ1-1, is NAGVMQNPRHLVRRRGQEARLRCSPMKGHSHVYWYRQLPEEGLKFMVYLQKENIIDESGMPKERFSAEFPKEGPSILRIQQVVRGDSAAYFCASSSYLKQGEAFFGQGTRLTVV.

The chain joins TRBV19 to TRBJ2-3, with 11 positions matching TRBD2. The trim removed 4 bases at V and 6 bases at J, leaving 6 bases unmatched. There are 15 residues in the CDR3. CDR1 and CDR2 from the germline V gene are LNHDA and SQIVND (reference sequence). The chain's CDR3 is CASSTLAGGMDTQYF. CDR3 DNA sequence: TGTGCCAGTAGTACCCTAGCGGGAGGAATGGATACGCAGTATTTT.

The CDR3 nucleotides are TGTGCCAGCAGATACGGACAGGCGAACACCGGGGAGCTGTTTTTT. Protein sequence: CASRYGQANTGELFF. The chain links TRBV7-3 to TRBJ2-2; 7 positions agree with TRBD1. Germline trimming cut 6 bases from V and 0 bases from J; bases unmatched to any gene: 4. The CDR3 is made up of 15 amino acids. CDR1 SGHTA and CDR2 FQGTGA come from the germline V gene.

In the case of this clone: This sample also contains other DNA sequences that code for the same CDR3. The rearrangement uses TRBV7-3 and TRBJ2-3; TRBD1 matches at 11 bases. CDR3 length: 15 amino acids. CDR1 and CDR2 from the germline V gene are SGHTA and FQGTGA. J was trimmed by 2 bases and V by 5 bases; bases with no gene match: 3. The CDR3 coding sequence is TGTGCCAGCAGCATCGGACAGGGGGCCACAGATACGCAGTATTTT. Protein product: CASSIGQGATDTQYF.

The chain couples TRBV6-6 to TRBJ2-7; 7 positions match TRBD1. V shed 6 bases and J 7 bases; nucleotides not matched to a gene: 9. The CDR3 has 13 residues. The germline gives CDR1 MNHNY, CDR2 SVGAGI (reference sequence). CDR3 DNA sequence: TGTGCCAGCAGCAGAGGACAGGTCCGAGAGCAGTACTTC. Its protein is CASSRGQVREQYF.

J is TRBJ2-5 and V is TRBV27; 8 nucleotides agree with TRBD1. V gave up 4 bases and J gave up 7 bases; unmatched junction bases: 5. This CDR3 region has 13 residues. Germline V gene data show CDR1 as MNHEY and CDR2 as SMNVEV (reference sequence). As DNA, the CDR3 is TGTGCCAGCAGTTCCACAGGGGGATGGACCCAGTACTTC. It yields the protein CASSSTGGWTQYF.

The gene calls are TRBV19 and TRBJ2-4; no clear D. The ends were cut back, 1 base at V and 0 bases at J, with 7 bases in the middle. Germline CDR1 LNHDA, CDR2 SQIVND (reference sequence). The CDR3 is 15 residues long. DNA for the CDR3: TGTGCCAGTAGTATAGCTGGGGAAGCCAAAAACATTCAGTACTTC. It encodes CASSIAGEAKNIQYF.

The chain combines TRBV2 with TRBJ2-5; the match to TRBD2 covers 9 bases. V shed 8 bases, J shed 3 bases, and the junction held 16 bases outside the gene matches. The CDR3 runs 17 residues. Germline CDR1 SNHLY, CDR2 FYNNEI. Written as DNA, the CDR3 is TGTGCCAGCCAGACAGGAACAGCGGGAGGTAGGAAAGAGACCCAGTACTTC. Encoded protein: CASQTGTAGGRKETQYF.

J is TRBJ2-5 and V is TRBV6-6, with TRBD2 matching 9 bases. V shed 10 bases and J 2 bases; nucleotides not matched to a gene: 8. This CDR3 is 14 amino acids long. From germline, CDR1 is MNHNY and CDR2 SVGAGI (reference sequence). The DNA of the CDR3 is TGTGCCACCAAGACTAGCGGAAAACAAGAGACCCAGTACTTC. Amino acid sequence: CATKTSGKQETQYF.

J is TRBJ1-2 and V is TRBV2, with no clear D. V dropped 5 bases and J dropped 4 bases, with 14 bases sitting between them. The CDR3 has 14 residues. Germline V CDR1 and CDR2: SNHLY, FYNNEI. CDR3 protein: CASSPSAGSYGYTF. CDR3 sequence (DNA): TGTGCCAGCAGTCCCAGTGCGGGTAGCTATGGCTACACCTTC.